These T cell receptor beta chains were read from a single sample in a study of blood T cell repertoires in COVID-19. Repertoires were generated with immunoSEQ multiplex PCR, while TCRdb's copy carries only in-frame clones and drops some. Here the sample spans about 70,000 clones, about four fifths being singletons. The source material was peripheral blood. All receptors derive from a man aged 70-80 years who had recovered from COVID-19. Both conserved end residues are part of each CDR3.

J	V	CDR3
TRBJ2-4	TRBV7-8	CASSLALTGPTQQYF
TRBJ2-3	TRBV5-1	CASSQTTQGGTDTQYF
TRBJ2-1	TRBV9	CASSVSGLAGTNNEQFF
TRBJ2-7	TRBV28	CASSPGTGPSYEQYF
TRBJ1-3	TRBV5-6	CASSSPVSSGNTIYF
TRBJ1-2	TRBV18	CASSPGQGNGYTF
TRBJ1-5	TRBV6-2/TRBV6-3	CASSFDRGTQPQHF
TRBJ1-2	TRBV6-5	CASRSTGVLYGYTF
TRBJ2-7	TRBV6-6	CASSPGAGGPFF
TRBJ1-1	TRBV15	CATSDDREVATEAFF
TRBJ1-6	TRBV5-4	CASSVQGQDSPLHF
TRBJ1-6	TRBV9	CASRNTEFQTGNDSPLHF
TRBJ2-2	TRBV5-4	CASSAPGAVANTGELFF
TRBJ2-5	TRBV21-1	CASSKGSRRETQYF
TRBJ2-2	TRBV27	CASSLDTIPNTGELFF
TRBJ1-6	TRBV9	CASSETGTENSPLHF
TRBJ2-1	TRBV2	CASRPGGLAGADNEQFF
TRBJ1-5	TRBV28	CASSLRGGQPQHF
TRBJ1-2	TRBV2	CASSEFQGGFHGYTF
TRBJ1-5	TRBV18	CASSPTADRNQPQHF
TRBJ2-7	TRBV19	CASRATGGKSYEQYF
TRBJ2-7	TRBV3-1/TRBV3-2	CASSQGRGPYEQYF
TRBJ1-2	TRBV19	CASSSPADGRDGYTF